Listed below are T cell receptor beta chains from one sample, sequenced in a study of T cell changes during pregnancy in multiple sclerosis. Generated by immunoSEQ multiplex PCR, the TCRdb table keeps only in-frame clones and is missing some. Here the sample spans tens of thousands of clones, approximately 92% being singletons. The sequences come from CD4+ T cells from peripheral blood mononuclear cells, collected after pregnancy. The receptors come from a female donor in good health, enrolled as a control in a pregnancy study. Each CDR3 is given with its conserved first and last residue. Each record gives: J gene, V gene, D gene, clone size, CDR3 protein, CDR3 DNA. The D gene is left open where the match is weak. The listing skips clone size in some rows; elsewhere it reads once, few, many or a size class.

>TRBJ2-5|TRBV28|TRBD1|NA
CASSASMGQGAGETQYF
TGTGCCAGCAGCGCCTCAATGGGACAGGGGGCAGGGGAGACCCAGTACTTC
>TRBJ2-2|TRBV9|TRBD1|NA
CASSVRTGVTTGELFF
TGTGCCAGCAGCGTCCGGACAGGGGTAACCACCGGGGAGCTGTTTTTT
>TRBJ2-7|TRBV7-2|TRBD2|once
CASSLTSGWYEQYF
TGTGCCAGCAGTCTGACTAGCGGATGGTACGAGCAGTACTTC
>TRBJ1-2|TRBV4-1|NA|NA
CASSQDTRGLYGYTF
TGCGCCAGCAGCCAAGATACCAGGGGCCTCTATGGCTACACCTTC
>TRBJ2-5|TRBV27|NA|once
CASSSYTDRQETQYF
TGTGCCAGCAGCTCCTATACTGACAGACAAGAGACCCAGTACTTC
>TRBJ2-1|TRBV29-1|TRBD2|NA
CSVKIPGLAGGYNEQFF
TGCAGCGTCAAAATCCCGGGACTAGCGGGAGGCTACAATGAGCAGTTCTTC
>TRBJ1-1|TRBV27|TRBD1|NA
CASSRYGQGNTEAFF
TGTGCCAGCAGTCGCTACGGACAGGGGAACACTGAAGCTTTCTTT
>TRBJ2-3|TRBV11-3|TRBD1|few
CASSPGTGVDGDTQYF
TGTGCCAGCAGCCCCGGGACAGGGGTCGATGGAGATACGCAGTATTTT
>TRBJ1-2|TRBV5-4|NA|NA
CASSLGAGGYTF
TGTGCCAGCAGCTTGGGGGCTGGGGGCTACACCTTC
>TRBJ2-1|TRBV6-5|NA|NA
CASSNSRYEQFF
TGTGCCAGCAGTAATAGTAGATATGAGCAGTTCTTC
>TRBJ1-1|TRBV25-1|TRBD1|NA
CASSGTGTVRNTEAFF
TGTGCCAGCAGTGGTACCGGGACAGTAAGGAACACTGAAGCTTTCTTT
>TRBJ1-2|TRBV5-4|NA|NA
CASSLEAANYGYTF
TGTGCCAGCAGCTTGGAGGCGGCTAACTATGGCTACACCTTC
>TRBJ2-3|TRBV11-1|TRBD2|once
CASSRSGRAGTDTQYF
TGTGCCAGCAGCCGTAGCGGGAGGGCCGGCACAGATACGCAGTATTTT
>TRBJ1-2|TRBV6-4|NA|NA
CASRQGLTF
TGTGCCAGCAGGCAGGGGCTGACCTTC
>TRBJ2-4|TRBV19|NA|NA
CASTRDMKNIQYF
TGTGCCAGTACCCGGGACATGAAAAACATTCAGTACTTC
>TRBJ2-7|TRBV29-1|NA|NA
CSVGSGGASYSEQYF
TGCAGCGTTGGATCTGGGGGCGCATCCTATTCCGAGCAGTACTTC
>TRBJ2-1|TRBV7-9|TRBD1|once
CASSPFTGTAEQFF
TGTGCCAGCAGCCCCTTCACCGGGACAGCCGAGCAGTTCTTC
>TRBJ2-5|TRBV5-8|TRBD1|NA
CASSLGLYRGRGQETQYF
TGTGCCAGCAGCTTGGGACTCTACAGGGGTAGGGGCCAAGAGACCCAGTACTTC
>TRBJ2-1|TRBV4-1|NA|NA
CASSQDGGRLNNEQFF
TGCGCCAGCAGCCAAGATGGCGGGCGACTAAACAATGAGCAGTTCTTC
>TRBJ1-4|TRBV12-2|NA|NA
CASRLEGQGPWKLFF
TGTGCAAGTCGCCTAGAAGGACAGGGACCTTGGAAACTGTTTTTT
>TRBJ1-5|TRBV2|NA|once
CASSEATGNQPQHF
TGTGCCAGCAGTGAAGCGACAGGCAATCAGCCCCAGCATTTT
>TRBJ2-1|TRBV28|TRBD2|NA
CASSLWKLAGGDNEQFF
TGTGCCAGCAGTTTATGGAAACTAGCGGGAGGGGACAATGAGCAGTTCTTC
>TRBJ2-1|TRBV11-2|TRBD2|NA
CASSPPLAGEYNEQFF
TGTGCCAGCAGCCCACCACTAGCGGGGGAATACAATGAGCAGTTCTTC
>TRBJ2-5|TRBV11-2|NA|NA
CASSSRGFQETQYF
TGTGCCAGCAGCTCCCGCGGTTTCCAAGAGACCCAGTACTTC
>TRBJ2-6|TRBV2|NA|NA
CATGQGVSGANVLTF
TGTGCCACCGGGCAGGGCGTCTCTGGGGCCAACGTCCTGACTTTC
>TRBJ2-3|TRBV28|NA|NA
CASSYSITDTQYF
TGTGCCAGCAGTTATAGTATTACAGATACGCAGTATTTT
>TRBJ2-6|TRBV28|NA|NA
CASSRSRNVAGANVLTF
TGTGCCAGCAGTCGCTCCCGAAATGTAGCTGGGGCCAACGTCCTGACTTTC
>TRBJ1-2|TRBV6-5|NA|NA
CAIFQENYGYTF
TGTGCCATCTTCCAGGAAAACTATGGCTACACCTTC
>TRBJ1-4|TRBV19|NA|once
CASSMRRDGYEKLFF
TGTGCCAGTAGTATGAGGCGGGACGGTTATGAAAAACTGTTTTTT
>TRBJ2-3|TRBV6-6|TRBD2|once
CASRGLAGSDTQYF
TGTGCCAGCAGGGGACTAGCGGGTTCAGATACGCAGTATTTT
>TRBJ1-5|TRBV18|NA|NA
CASSPLAGDNQPQHF
TGTGCCAGCTCACCACTTGCAGGGGACAATCAGCCCCAGCATTTT
>TRBJ1-3|TRBV5-1|NA|NA
CASSGEGSSGNTIYF
TGCGCCAGCAGCGGGGAGGGGTCCTCTGGAAACACCATATATTTT
>TRBJ2-3|TRBV27|NA|few
CASSFGRTDTQYF
TGTGCCAGCAGTTTTGGGCGCACAGATACGCAGTATTTT
>TRBJ1-4|TRBV9|TRBD1|NA
CASSVGTASTNEKLFF
TGTGCCAGCAGCGTTGGGACAGCATCAACTAATGAAAAACTGTTTTTT
>TRBJ2-7|TRBV6-6|NA|few
CASTSDTGLSYEQYF
TGTGCCAGCACCTCTGATACAGGGCTTTCCTACGAGCAGTACTTC
>TRBJ2-7|TRBV2|TRBD2|NA
CASGGSGSKGDEQYF
TGTGCCAGCGGGGGTAGCGGGAGCAAGGGGGACGAGCAGTACTTC
>TRBJ1-1|TRBV28|NA|NA
CASSTREAFF
TGTGCCAGCAGCACTAGGGAAGCTTTCTTT
>TRBJ2-1|TRBV4-3|TRBD1|NA
CASSQETGLNNEQFF
TGCGCCAGCAGCCAAGAGACAGGGCTGAACAATGAGCAGTTCTTC
>TRBJ2-7|TRBV7-9|NA|NA
CASSLGQDDEQYF
TGTGCCAGCAGCTTAGGACAGGATGACGAGCAGTACTTC
>TRBJ2-3|TRBV13|TRBD2|NA
CASRFAGTSGPYTQYF
TGTGCCAGCAGGTTTGCCGGGACTAGCGGCCCCTATACGCAGTATTTT
>TRBJ2-3|TRBV7-9|NA|NA
CASSLGPRDTDTQYF
TGTGCCAGCAGCTTAGGACCGCGGGACACAGATACGCAGTATTTT
>TRBJ1-2|TRBV4-1|TRBD1|NA
CASSQVVGQALHGYTF
TGCGCCAGCAGCCAAGTAGTGGGACAGGCTCTTCATGGCTACACCTTC
>TRBJ2-7|TRBV18|TRBD2|NA
CASSDSGISYEQYF
TGTGCCAGCTCAGATAGCGGGATCTCCTACGAGCAGTACTTC
>TRBJ2-1|TRBV28|TRBD2|once
CASSLPSGGPRNEQFF
TGTGCCAGCAGTTTACCTAGCGGGGGGCCTCGGAATGAGCAGTTCTTC
>TRBJ1-3|TRBV19|NA|NA
CARSGRVSGNTIYF
TGTGCCAGGTCAGGCAGGGTGAGCGGAAACACCATATATTTT
>TRBJ2-3|TRBV28|NA|NA
CASSFRSSQGRFTQYF
TGTGCCAGCAGTTTTCGGTCGTCGCAAGGGAGGTTTACGCAGTATTTT
>TRBJ2-6|TRBV4-3|NA|few
CASSQKWAEAGANVLTF
TGCGCCAGCAGCCAAAAATGGGCCGAAGCTGGGGCCAACGTCCTGACTTTC
>TRBJ2-3|TRBV27|NA|NA
CASSLRPAPGVDTQYF
TGTGCCAGCAGTTTACGGCCAGCCCCGGGTGTGGATACGCAGTATTTT
>TRBJ2-2|TRBV27|NA|NA
CASSKRAGELFF
TGTGCCAGCAGTAAGAGGGCCGGGGAGCTGTTTTTT